The 14 T cell receptor beta chains reported below all come from one sample, sequenced in a study of blood T cell repertoires in COVID-19. Clones were read by immunoSEQ multiplex PCR, and TCRdb kept only the in-frame ones, dropping some. The sample shows under 300,000 clones, roughly 82% of them seen only once. The specimen was peripheral blood. These receptors were obtained from a woman older than 75 with active or convalescent COVID-19.

The gene calls are TRBV4-2 and TRBJ2-1; D is undetermined. Deletions cut 2 bases from V and 0 bases from J, with 8 bases between. There are 15 residues in the CDR3. The germline gives CDR1 LGHNA, CDR2 YNFKEQ. CDR3 amino acids: CASSQPRSSYNEQFF. The CDR3 DNA is TGTGCCAGCAGCCAACCTAGGAGCTCCTACAATGAGCAGTTCTTC.

The chain is built from TRBV5-4 and TRBJ2-1, with a possible D match to TRBD2 (6 bases). Germline values: CDR1 SGHNT, CDR2 YYREEE (reference sequence). There are 13 residues in the CDR3. The ends were cut back, 4 bases at V and 13 bases at J, with 18 bases in the middle. For the CDR3, the DNA is TGTGCCAGCAGCCCTAATACGGCGGGGAATCAGTTCTTC. Encoded protein: CASSPNTAGNQFF.

The gene calls are TRBV4-1 and TRBJ2-1, with D unresolved. CDR3 length: 16 residues. Trimming shortened V by 0 bases and J by 13 bases, and 22 bases separated the two germline ends. In germline, CDR1 is MGHRA, CDR2 YSYEKL. The CDR3 nucleotides read TGCGCCAGCAGCCAAGATCTGGTGACATCCCGTTTAGAACAGTTCTTC. Its translation is CASSQDLVTSRLEQFF.

This rearrangement joins TRBV19 to TRBJ2-4; D is perhaps TRBD1 (6 bases). Germline V gene data show CDR1 as LNHDA and CDR2 as SQIVND (reference sequence). The CDR3 runs to 18 residues. The germline V and J ends were trimmed by 0 bases and 1 base, with 16 bases remaining between them. CDR3 coding DNA: TGTGCCAGTAGTATAGATCTCATCAGGGGTGGCGCCAAAAACATTCAGTACTTC. It specifies CASSIDLIRGGAKNIQYF.

The chain employs TRBV7-2 and TRBJ1-1; a possible D gene is TRBD1 (5 bases). Germline V gene lookup returns CDR1 SGHTA and CDR2 FQGNSA. With 5 bases removed from V and 0 bases from J, the gap between germline ends came to 16 bases. The CDR3 consists of 16 residues. The CDR3 region is CASSKSGGLMNTEAFF. In nucleotides, the CDR3 is TGTGCCAGCAGCAAGTCCGGGGGATTGATGAACACTGAAGCTTTCTTT.

The CDR3 sequence is CASSWGGSNQPQHF. The CDR3 DNA reads TGTGCCAGCAGCTGGGGAGGTAGCAATCAGCCCCAGCATTTT. The J gene is TRBJ1-5, the V gene TRBV7-9, with D unclear. Germline-derived CDR1 and CDR2 are SEHNR and FQNEAQ (reference sequence). The V gene lost 4 bases and the J gene lost 0 bases, with 7 bases spanning the gap. This CDR3 spans 14 amino acids.

The chain links TRBV5-1 to TRBJ1-4, with 9 nucleotides matching TRBD1. The CDR3 extends over 15 amino acids. J lost 7 bases, V lost 4 bases, and 8 bases had no gene match. Germline CDR1 SGHRS, CDR2 YFSETQ. The CDR3 nucleotides are TGCGCCAGCAGCAAACAGGGGGCGAGGGGTGAAAAACTGTTTTTT. It codes for CASSKQGARGEKLFF.

The rearrangement uses TRBV7-9 and TRBJ2-5, with D perhaps matching TRBD1 (5 bases). Trimming left V 1 base short and J 4 bases short, with 13 bases between. CDR3 length: 15 residues. CDR1 is SEHNR and CDR2 is FQNEAQ in the germline V gene (reference sequence). The CDR3: CASSLGAGIAETQYF. The CDR3 coding sequence is TGTGCCAGCAGCTTAGGGGCAGGGATAGCAGAGACCCAGTACTTC.

The V gene is TRBV28, the J gene TRBJ1-3, with TRBD1 matching over 7 bases. Germline lookup yields CDR1 MDHEN and CDR2 SYDVKM. Unmatched junction bases numbered 23, after V lost 6 bases and J lost 0 bases. The CDR3 covers 21 residues. The CDR3 DNA is TGTGCCAGCAGCCCCCCAGGAGGGACAGAACTAACACAGGGCTCTGGAAACACCATATATTTT. This encodes CASSPPGGTELTQGSGNTIYF. The variable domain in full, with the rest retrieved from reference TRBV28 and TRBJ1-3, is DVKVTQSSRYLVKRTGEKVFLECVQDMDHENMFWYRQDPGLGLRLIYFSYDVKMKEKGDIPEGYSVSREKKERFSLILESASTNQTSMYLCASSPPGGTELTQGSGNTIYFGEGSWLTVV.

This clone was detected only a few times. The J gene is TRBJ2-7, the V gene TRBV19, with TRBD2 identical over 9 bases. Germline values: CDR1 LNHDA, CDR2 SQIVND (reference sequence). V shed 5 bases, J shed 4 bases, and the junction held 12 bases outside the gene matches. The CDR3 is 16 residues long. CDR3 sequence (DNA): TGTGCCAGTAGTCCCGCAGGAGCGGGGGGTGGATACGAGCAGTACTTC. This gives the protein CASSPAGAGGGYEQYF.

Notes on this clone: Germline is not matched at one junction end, which may reflect a read error. CDR3 protein: CASSSDSGTSFLRNF. As DNA, the CDR3 is TGTGCCAGCAGCTCCGACTCCGGGACTAGTTTCCTGCGCAACTTC. This sequence joins TRBV7-9 and TRBJ2-4, with 8 positions matching TRBD2. The CDR3 is 15 amino acids. The germline V gene encodes CDR1 SEHNR and CDR2 FQNEAQ (reference sequence). The complete variable domain, with remaining parts taken from reference TRBV7-9 and TRBJ2-4, reads DTGVSQNPRHKITKRGQNVTFRCDPISEHNRLYWYRQTLGQGPEFLTYFQNEAQLEKSRLLSDRFSAERPKGSFSTLEIQRTEQGDSAMYLCASSSDSGTSFLRNFGAGTRLSVL.

For the CDR3, the DNA is TGTGCCAGCAGCCAAGAGTTAGCGGGTACTAGCACAGATACGCAGTATTTT. This gives the protein CASSQELAGTSTDTQYF. V gene TRBV4-2 combines with J gene TRBJ2-3; TRBD2 agrees at 7 bases. The germline V gene has CDR1 LGHNA and CDR2 YNFKEQ. With V trimmed by 0 bases and J by 0 bases, 6 bases remained unmatched. The CDR3 length is 17 residues.

This chain uses TRBV5-5 with TRBJ2-7, with a tentative D call TRBD1 (6 bases). Germline V gives CDR1 SGHKS, CDR2 YYEKEE (reference sequence). Deletions cut 2 bases from V and 2 bases from J, with 14 bases between. CDR3 length: 15 residues. CDR3 region: CASSFQPTGTYEQYF. CDR3 coding DNA: TGTGCCAGCAGCTTCCAACCTACAGGGACCTACGAGCAGTACTTC.

CDR3 coding DNA: TGTGCCAGCAGTGATGAACAGGTGAAGAACACCGGGGAGCTGTTTTTT. Translation: CASSDEQVKNTGELFF. The chain joins TRBV2 to TRBJ2-2; possible D gene TRBD1, 5 bases. V lost 3 bases and J 1 base, leaving 12 bases between the germline ends. CDR3 length: 16 residues. Germline V gives CDR1 SNHLY, CDR2 FYNNEI.